A single sample gave rise to the 3 T cell receptor beta chains below, sequenced in a study of Graves' ophthalmopathy and Graves' hyperthyroidism. For repertoire sequencing, the TCR beta CDR3 regions were amplified from RNA transcripts. Second-round multiplex PCR came after a first-round RT-PCR that employed HTBI primers. MiXCR was run by TCRdb on the multiplex PCR reads, yielding one entry per CDR3 protein. The sample records around 670,000 distinct CDR3 sequences, 40% being singletons. Sequencing was done on a sample of peripheral blood. The origin of the receptors is an adult man with Graves' ophthalmopathy.

In its sample, this clonotype was seen many times. The rearrangement links TRBV10-2 to TRBJ2-2, with unresolved D. The CDR3 has 14 residues. V lost 4 bases and J 3 bases, leaving 9 bases between the germline ends. CDR1 and CDR2 (germline): WSHSY, SAAADI. CDR3 amino acids: CASSALQDTGELFF. The CDR3 DNA reads TGCGCCAGCAGTGCCTTGCAGGACACCGGGGAGCTGTTTTTT.

The rearrangement uses TRBV7-9 and TRBJ1-2; D possibly corresponds to TRBD1 (6 bases). Trimming shortened V by 4 bases and J by 2 bases, and 17 bases separated the two germline ends. Germline CDR1 reads SEHNR; CDR2 reads FQNEAQ (reference sequence). This CDR3 spans 16 amino acids. The chain's CDR3 is CASSYEDRSSNYGYTF. The DNA for the CDR3 is TGTGCCAGCAGCTATGAAGACAGGTCTTCAAACTATGGCTACACCTTC.

This clonotype has at least ten counts. V and J are TRBV25-1 and TRBJ1-5; D is undetermined. CDR1 and CDR2 from the germline V gene are MGHDK and SYGVNS. The CDR3 contains 13 residues. V was trimmed by 2 bases and J by 6 bases, leaving 8 bases between them. CDR3 coding DNA: TGTGCCAGCAGTGAACGAGGGATTCAGCCCCAGCATTTT. This translates into CASSERGIQPQHF.